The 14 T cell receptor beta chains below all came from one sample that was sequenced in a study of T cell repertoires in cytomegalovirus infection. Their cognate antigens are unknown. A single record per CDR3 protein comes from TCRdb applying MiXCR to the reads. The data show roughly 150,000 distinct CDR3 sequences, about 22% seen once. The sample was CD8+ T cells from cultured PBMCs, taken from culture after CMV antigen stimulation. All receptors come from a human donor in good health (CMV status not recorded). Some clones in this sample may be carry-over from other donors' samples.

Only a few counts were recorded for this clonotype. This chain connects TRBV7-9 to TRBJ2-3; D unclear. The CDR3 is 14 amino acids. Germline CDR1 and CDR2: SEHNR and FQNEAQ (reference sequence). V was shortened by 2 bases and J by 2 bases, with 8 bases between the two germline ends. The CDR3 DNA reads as TGTGCCAGCAGCTTACCCTTAAACACAGATACGCAGTATTTT. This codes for CASSLPLNTDTQYF.

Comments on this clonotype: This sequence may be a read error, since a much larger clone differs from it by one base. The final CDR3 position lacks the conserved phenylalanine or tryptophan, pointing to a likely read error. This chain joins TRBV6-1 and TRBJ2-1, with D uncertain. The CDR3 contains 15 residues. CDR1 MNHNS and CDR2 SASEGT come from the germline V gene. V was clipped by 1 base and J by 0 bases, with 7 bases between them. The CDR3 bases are TGTGCCAGCAGTGAAGAGGGTAGCTCCTACAATGAGCAGTTCTTA. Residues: CASSEEGSSYNEQFL.

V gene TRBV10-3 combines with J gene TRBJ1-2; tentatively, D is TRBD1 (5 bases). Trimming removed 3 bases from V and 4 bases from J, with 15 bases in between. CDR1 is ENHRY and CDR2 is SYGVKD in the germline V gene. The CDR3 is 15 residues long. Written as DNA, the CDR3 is TGTGCCATCAGTGACCGGGACCCAAAGATCTATGGCTACACCTTC. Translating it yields CAISDRDPKIYGYTF.

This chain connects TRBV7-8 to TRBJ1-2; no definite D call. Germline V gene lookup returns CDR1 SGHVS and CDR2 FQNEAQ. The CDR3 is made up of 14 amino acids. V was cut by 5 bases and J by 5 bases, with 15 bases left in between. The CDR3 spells CASSPTGSPYGYTF. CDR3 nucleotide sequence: TGTGCCAGCAGCCCCACCGGGTCACCTTATGGCTACACCTTC.

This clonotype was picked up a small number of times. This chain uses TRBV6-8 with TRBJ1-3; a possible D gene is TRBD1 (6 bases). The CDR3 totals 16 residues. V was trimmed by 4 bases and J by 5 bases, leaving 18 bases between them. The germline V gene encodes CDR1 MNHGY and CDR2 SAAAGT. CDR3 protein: CASSFGQTTVRNTIYF. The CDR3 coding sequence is TGTGCCAGCAGTTTTGGACAGACGACCGTTAGAAACACCATATATTTT.

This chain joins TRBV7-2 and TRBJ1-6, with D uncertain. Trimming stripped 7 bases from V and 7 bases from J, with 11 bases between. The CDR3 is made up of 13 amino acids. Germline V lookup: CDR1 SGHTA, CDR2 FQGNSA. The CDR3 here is CASTLSLNSPLHF. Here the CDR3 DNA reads TGTGCCAGCACCCTAAGCCTAAATTCACCCCTCCACTTT.

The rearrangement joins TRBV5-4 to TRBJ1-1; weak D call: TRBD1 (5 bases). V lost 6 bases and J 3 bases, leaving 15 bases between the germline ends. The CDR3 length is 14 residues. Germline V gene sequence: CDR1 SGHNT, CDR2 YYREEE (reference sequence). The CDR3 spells CASTQWGGDTEAFF. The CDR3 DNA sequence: TGTGCCAGCACCCAATGGGGGGGTGACACTGAAGCTTTCTTT.

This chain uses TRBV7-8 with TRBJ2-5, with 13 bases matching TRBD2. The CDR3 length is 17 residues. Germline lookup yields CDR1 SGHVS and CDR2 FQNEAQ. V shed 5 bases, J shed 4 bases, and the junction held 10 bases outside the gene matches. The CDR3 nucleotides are TGTGCCAGCAGCAGAGGACTAGCGGGGGAGGGAGGAGAGACCCAGTACTTC. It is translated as CASSRGLAGEGGETQYF.

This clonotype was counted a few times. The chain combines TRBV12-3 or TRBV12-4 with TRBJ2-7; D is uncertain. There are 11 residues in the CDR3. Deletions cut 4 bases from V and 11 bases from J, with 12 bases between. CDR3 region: CASSSSARKYF. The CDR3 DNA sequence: TGTGCCAGCAGTTCCTCAGCGAGGAAGTACTTC.

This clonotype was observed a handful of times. CDR3 nucleotide sequence: TGTGCCAGCACAGGAGGGGACGAGCAGTACTTC. As protein: CASTGGDEQYF. The V call is TRBV6-8, the J call TRBJ2-7; a weak D match, TRBD2 (6 bases). CDR3 length: 11 residues. Germline values: CDR1 MNHGY, CDR2 SAAAGT. V was cut by 7 bases and J by 5 bases, with 9 bases left in between.

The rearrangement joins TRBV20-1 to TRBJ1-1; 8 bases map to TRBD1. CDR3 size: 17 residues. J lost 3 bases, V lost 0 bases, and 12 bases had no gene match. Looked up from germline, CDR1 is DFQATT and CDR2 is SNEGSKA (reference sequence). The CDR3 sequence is CSARDRVRGRGYTEAFF. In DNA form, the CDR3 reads TGCAGTGCTAGAGATCGGGTCAGGGGGCGTGGGTACACTGAAGCTTTCTTT.

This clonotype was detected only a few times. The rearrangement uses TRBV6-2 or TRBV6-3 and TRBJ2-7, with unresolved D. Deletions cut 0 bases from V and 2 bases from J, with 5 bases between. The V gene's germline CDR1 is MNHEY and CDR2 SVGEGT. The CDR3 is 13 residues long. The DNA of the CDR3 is TGTGCCAGCAGTTACTCGACAACCTACGAGCAGTACTTC. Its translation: CASSYSTTYEQYF.

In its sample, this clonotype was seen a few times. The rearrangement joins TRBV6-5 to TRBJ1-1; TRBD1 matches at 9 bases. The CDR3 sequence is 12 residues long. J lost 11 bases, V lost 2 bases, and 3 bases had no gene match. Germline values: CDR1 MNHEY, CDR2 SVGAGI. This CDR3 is CASSYGTGSAFF. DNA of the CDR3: TGTGCCAGCAGTTACGGGACAGGGTCTGCTTTCTTT.

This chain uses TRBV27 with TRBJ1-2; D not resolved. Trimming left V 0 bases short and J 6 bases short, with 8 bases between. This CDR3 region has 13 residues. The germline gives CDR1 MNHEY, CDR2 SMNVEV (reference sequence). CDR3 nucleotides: TGTGCCAGCAGTTTATCGACACTGAATGGCTACACCTTC. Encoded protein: CASSLSTLNGYTF.